Following are 19 T cell receptor beta chains from one sample sequenced in a study of T cell responses to AZD1222 COVID-19 vaccine. Assay used: immunoSEQ multiplex PCR; TCRdb lists only in-frame clones, some missing. This repertoire shows tens of thousands of clones, roughly 89% found once; its top ten account for around 2.8%. Sequencing was performed on peripheral blood, taken on day 0 of MenACWY control vaccination. The receptors derive from an adult in good health.

The chain couples TRBV9 to TRBJ1-6; 7 nucleotides align to TRBD1. J lost 0 bases, V lost 0 bases, and 15 bases had no gene match. Looked up from germline, CDR1 is SGDLS and CDR2 is YYNGEE. The CDR3 totals 21 residues. CDR3 nucleotide sequence: TGTGCCAGCAGCGTAGATCCCTCACGACAGGGCCAAAGCTCCTATAATTCACCCCTCCACTTT. Protein product: CASSVDPSRQGQSSYNSPLHF.

The genes are TRBV5-4 and TRBJ2-5, with D perhaps TRBD2 (5 bases). V dropped 4 bases and J dropped 1 base, with 8 bases sitting between them. CDR1 is SGHNT and CDR2 is YYREEE in the germline V gene (reference sequence). The CDR3 has 13 amino acids. The CDR3 sequence is CASSPTTQETQYF. The CDR3 DNA follows: TGTGCCAGCAGCCCGACTACCCAAGAGACCCAGTACTTC.

This sequence joins TRBV4-1 and TRBJ2-7, with 9 bases that match TRBD2. From germline, CDR1 is MGHRA and CDR2 YSYEKL. The length of the CDR3 is 17 residues. The V gene end was trimmed by 3 bases and the J gene end by 4 bases; junction bases not matched to a gene: 13. CDR3 DNA: TGCGCCAGCAGCCATGCCTGGGGGCGGGGGGGCCGGTACGAGCAGTACTTC. It encodes CASSHAWGRGGRYEQYF.

This chain joins TRBV28 and TRBJ2-7; D not resolved. The V gene's germline CDR1 is MDHEN and CDR2 SYDVKM. This CDR3 has 11 amino acids. V lost 3 bases and J 3 bases, leaving 3 bases between the germline ends. CDR3 sequence reads: CASSFNYEQYF. DNA of the CDR3: TGTGCCAGCAGTTTTAACTACGAGCAGTACTTC.

The chain has TRBV5-6 and TRBJ1-1; D is perhaps TRBD1 (5 bases). Trimming took 1 base from V and 4 from J, leaving 14 bases between them. CDR3 size: 15 residues. In germline, CDR1 is SGHDT, CDR2 YYEEEE. The chain's CDR3 is CASSLSWGMSTEAFF. DNA for the CDR3: TGTGCCAGCAGCTTGTCGTGGGGGATGAGCACTGAAGCTTTCTTT.

This clone has a handful of counts. V and J are TRBV2 and TRBJ2-1, with TRBD1 matching 11 bases. Trimming removed 6 bases from V and 3 bases from J; junction bases left unmatched: 4. This CDR3 spans 15 amino acids. The germline V gene encodes CDR1 SNHLY and CDR2 FYNNEI. The DNA for the CDR3 is TGTGCCAGCAGGGAGGGACAGGGGGGCTACAATGAGCAGTTCTTC. Encoded protein: CASREGQGGYNEQFF. Variable domain in full (rest from reference TRBV2 and TRBJ2-1): EPEVTQTPSHQVTQMGQEVILRCVPISNHLYFYWYRQILGQKVEFLVSFYNNEISEKSEIFDDQFSVERPDGSNFTLKIRSTKLEDSAMYFCASREGQGGYNEQFFGPGTRLTVL.

The V gene is TRBV5-5, the J gene TRBJ2-7; D ambiguous. This CDR3 region has 12 residues. Germline-derived CDR1 and CDR2 are SGHKS and YYEKEE (reference sequence). With 4 bases removed from V and 6 bases from J, the gap between germline ends came to 11 bases. CDR3 sequence (DNA): TGTGCCAGCAGCCCCGTTCTTGGCGAGCAGTACTTC. Protein product: CASSPVLGEQYF.

The rearrangement joins TRBV7-2 to TRBJ1-4; D is unclear. Germline V gene data show CDR1 as SGHTA and CDR2 as FQGNSA. The CDR3 consists of 14 residues. The V gene lost 5 bases and the J gene lost 0 bases, with 7 bases spanning the gap. The chain's CDR3 is CASSPSPTNEKLFF. The CDR3 nucleotides are TGTGCCAGCAGCCCGAGCCCAACTAATGAAAAACTGTTTTTT. Complete variable domain (other parts from reference TRBV7-2 and TRBJ1-4): GAGVSQSPSNKVTEKGKDVELRCDPISGHTALYWYRQSLGQGLEFLIYFQGNSAPDKSGLPSDRFSAERTGGSVSTLTIQRTQQEDSAVYLCASSPSPTNEKLFFGSGTQLSVL.

This chain uses TRBV9 with TRBJ2-1; 8 bases line up with TRBD1. The CDR3 sequence is 17 residues long. V gave up 5 bases and J gave up 0 bases; unmatched junction bases: 10. From germline, CDR1 is SGDLS and CDR2 YYNGEE. CDR3 in DNA: TGTGCCAGCAGTTTAGGACAGGGCGGCGGCTCCTACAATGAGCAGTTCTTC. It codes for CASSLGQGGGSYNEQFF.

The V gene is TRBV11-3, the J gene TRBJ1-1; possible D gene TRBD1, 6 bases. Germline CDR1 is SGHNT and CDR2 is YENEEA. The CDR3 extends over 16 amino acids. V shed 4 bases and J shed 0 bases, with 15 bases lying between them. This chain's CDR3 is CASSSLPGVMNTEAFF. The CDR3 coding sequence is TGTGCCAGCAGCTCTCTACCAGGGGTTATGAACACTGAAGCTTTCTTT.

This chain connects TRBV12-3 or TRBV12-4 to TRBJ1-2, with 10 bases aligning to TRBD1. The CDR3 loop spans 13 amino acids. J gave up 8 bases and V 7 bases, and 7 bases lay outside the gene matches. The CDR3 DNA reads as TGTGCCAGCACCCAGACAGGGGGCAGGGGCTACACCTTC. As protein: CASTQTGGRGYTF.

The V and J genes are TRBV7-6 and TRBJ2-7; tentatively, D is TRBD2 (6 bases). Germline values: CDR1 SGHVS, CDR2 FNYEAQ. The CDR3 runs to 16 residues. Deletions cut 5 bases from V and 0 bases from J, with 17 bases between. This chain's CDR3 is CASSDHSGRSSYEQYF. The CDR3 nucleotides are TGTGCCAGCAGCGACCACTCAGGGAGGAGCTCCTACGAGCAGTACTTC.

The gene calls are TRBV7-6 and TRBJ2-3, with D possibly matching TRBD2 (6 bases). Germline V CDR1 and CDR2: SGHVS, FNYEAQ. Deletions cut 4 bases from V and 0 bases from J, with 11 bases between. CDR3 length equals 15 residues. The CDR3 sequence: CASSSGGWSTDTQYF. CDR3 DNA sequence: TGTGCCAGCAGCTCCGGGGGATGGAGCACAGATACGCAGTATTTT.

This chain links TRBV20-1 with TRBJ2-2, with 9 bases that match TRBD2. The J segment lost 16 bases and the V segment lost 6 bases, leaving 18 bases of the junction unmatched. The CDR3 consists of 14 residues. Germline V gene sequence: CDR1 DFQATT, CDR2 SNEGSKA (reference sequence). In DNA, the CDR3 is TGCAGTGCGAGTTCGGGACTAGCCGGGGAGCTTACGTTTTTT. It specifies CSASSGLAGELTFF.

The rearrangement links TRBV7-9 to TRBJ1-1; D is undetermined. V was shortened by 5 bases and J by 8 bases, with 12 bases between the two germline ends. Germline values: CDR1 SEHNR, CDR2 FQNEAQ (reference sequence). CDR3 size: 12 residues. The CDR3 sequence: CASSQGRAEAFF. The CDR3 region has the DNA TGTGCCAGCAGCCAAGGTAGGGCCGAAGCTTTCTTT.

This clone was counted once. The chain employs TRBV10-3 and TRBJ2-3; 9 bases are a match to TRBD2. The trim removed 10 bases at V and 8 bases at J, leaving 13 bases unmatched. Germline V CDR1 and CDR2: ENHRY, SYGVKD. The CDR3 has 14 amino acids. The CDR3 DNA reads as TGTGCCACCCAAGCGGGGGGCCTTTCTGGTACGCAGTATTTT. It is translated as CATQAGGLSGTQYF.

This clone was seen only once. This sequence joins TRBV30 and TRBJ2-2; weak D call: TRBD1 (5 bases). The germline V gene encodes CDR1 GTSNPN and CDR2 SVGIG (reference sequence). V lost 0 bases and J 6 bases, leaving 8 bases between the germline ends. The CDR3 has 13 residues. CDR3 in amino acids: CAWSVLQAGELFF. The CDR3 coding sequence is TGTGCCTGGAGTGTTTTACAGGCCGGGGAGCTGTTTTTT.

The rearrangement links TRBV4-3 to TRBJ2-1; the match to TRBD1 covers 7 bases. This CDR3 spans 15 amino acids. The J segment lost 8 bases and the V segment lost 2 bases, leaving 9 bases of the junction unmatched. CDR1 is LGHNA, CDR2 YSLEER, per germline. This chain's CDR3 is CASSQSAGTVDEQFF. The DNA of the CDR3 is TGCGCCAGCAGCCAATCTGCTGGGACAGTCGATGAGCAGTTCTTC.

The V call is TRBV10-3, the J call TRBJ2-5; D might be TRBD2 (5 bases). The V gene lost 0 bases and the J gene lost 6 bases, with 11 bases spanning the gap. The CDR3 spans 14 residues. The germline V gene encodes CDR1 ENHRY and CDR2 SYGVKD. This chain's CDR3 is CAISESVGEKTQYF. CDR3 in DNA: TGTGCCATCAGTGAGTCAGTTGGGGAGAAGACCCAGTACTTC.